This is a list of T cell receptor beta chains from one sample in a study of blood T cell repertoires in COVID-19. Repertoires were generated with immunoSEQ multiplex PCR, while TCRdb's copy carries only in-frame clones and drops some. The sample contains about 200,000 clones, around nine tenths of which appear only once. Sequenced input: peripheral blood. The source of these receptors is a man in his forties or fifties with COVID-19, enrolled during active disease. CDR3s include the opening cysteine and the closing phenylalanine or tryptophan. The order of the fields is V gene, clone size, J gene, D gene, CDR3 DNA, CDR3 protein. The D gene is left open where the match is weak. Clone size, where shown, is once, few, many, or a class for clones that have expanded.

v_call: TRBV18; clone_size: .; j_call: TRBJ1-4; d_call: TRBD1; cdr3_nt: TGTGCCAGCTCACTCGACAGGGCTAATGAAAAACTGTTTTTT; cdr3_aa: CASSLDRANEKLFF
v_call: TRBV6-6; clone_size: .; j_call: TRBJ2-7; d_call: TRBD2; cdr3_nt: TGTGCCAGCAGAATAGCGGGAGGGCCCTACGAGCAGTACTTC; cdr3_aa: CASRIAGGPYEQYF
v_call: TRBV10-3; clone_size: .; j_call: TRBJ1-2; d_call: TRBD1; cdr3_nt: TGTGCCATCAGGCTAGGGGGCCTTTATGGCTACACCTTC; cdr3_aa: CAIRLGGLYGYTF
v_call: TRBV28; clone_size: .; j_call: TRBJ1-2; d_call: .; cdr3_nt: TGTGCCAGCAGCAGTGGTATGAGGGGCTACACCTTC; cdr3_aa: CASSSGMRGYTF
v_call: TRBV18; clone_size: .; j_call: TRBJ1-2; d_call: .; cdr3_nt: TGTGCCAGCTCACCAGAGGACAGAGCCTATGGCTACACCTTC; cdr3_aa: CASSPEDRAYGYTF
v_call: TRBV7-2; clone_size: .; j_call: TRBJ2-2; d_call: .; cdr3_nt: TGTGCCAGCAGCTTAGTGAATGTAGCGGAGAACACCGGGGAGCTGTTTTTT; cdr3_aa: CASSLVNVAENTGELFF
v_call: TRBV7-2; clone_size: .; j_call: TRBJ2-7; d_call: .; cdr3_nt: TGTGCCAGCAGCTTAAGTGGACACTACGAGCAGTACTTC; cdr3_aa: CASSLSGHYEQYF
v_call: TRBV5-6; clone_size: .; j_call: TRBJ1-5; d_call: TRBD1; cdr3_nt: TGTGCCAGCAGCTCGGGACAGTCCAATCAGCCCCAGCATTTT; cdr3_aa: CASSSGQSNQPQHF
v_call: TRBV12-3/TRBV12-4; clone_size: few; j_call: TRBJ1-1; d_call: .; cdr3_nt: TGTGCCAGCAGTTGGACAGAGAACACTGAAGCTTTCTTT; cdr3_aa: CASSWTENTEAFF
v_call: TRBV3-1/TRBV3-2; clone_size: once; j_call: TRBJ1-6; d_call: TRBD1; cdr3_nt: TGTGCCACAGGACAGGCGGGTAATTCACCCCTCCACTTT; cdr3_aa: CATGQAGNSPLHF
v_call: TRBV6-1; clone_size: .; j_call: TRBJ2-4; d_call: .; cdr3_nt: TGTGCCAGCAGTGAAGCGTGGACACCTAATAAAAACATTCAGTACTTC; cdr3_aa: CASSEAWTPNKNIQYF
v_call: TRBV7-2; clone_size: .; j_call: TRBJ1-5; d_call: .; cdr3_nt: TGTGCCAGCAGCCGCGACAGTGGGGGCAATCAGCCCCAGCATTTT; cdr3_aa: CASSRDSGGNQPQHF
v_call: TRBV28; clone_size: .; j_call: TRBJ1-2; d_call: .; cdr3_nt: TGTGCCACCTTTCAAACAGGGCGTGGTGGCTACACCTTC; cdr3_aa: CATFQTGRGGYTF
v_call: TRBV5-1; clone_size: .; j_call: TRBJ2-5; d_call: TRBD1; cdr3_nt: TGCGCCAGCAGCTTGCAGGGGGCCTGGGAGACCCAGTACTTC; cdr3_aa: CASSLQGAWETQYF
v_call: TRBV5-1; clone_size: .; j_call: TRBJ2-3; d_call: TRBD2; cdr3_nt: TGCGCCAGCAGCTTGGCTAGCGGGGGGGAGGCAGATACGCAGTATTTT; cdr3_aa: CASSLASGGEADTQYF
v_call: TRBV2; clone_size: .; j_call: TRBJ1-2; d_call: .; cdr3_nt: TGTGCCAGCAGGAGTGGGGGTGACAGGAGGAGAGGCTACACCTTC; cdr3_aa: CASRSGGDRRRGYTF
v_call: TRBV13; clone_size: .; j_call: TRBJ2-3; d_call: TRBD2; cdr3_nt: TGTGCCAGCAGCCCGGAGACGGGAGGGACAGATACGCAGTATTTT; cdr3_aa: CASSPETGGTDTQYF
v_call: TRBV7-2; clone_size: .; j_call: TRBJ2-5; d_call: TRBD1; cdr3_nt: TGTGCCAGCAGATTAGACAGGGGCAAAGAGACCCAGTACTTC; cdr3_aa: CASRLDRGKETQYF
v_call: TRBV29-1; clone_size: .; j_call: TRBJ1-5; d_call: .; cdr3_nt: TGCAGCGTCACGTTAATGGGGGGTGATAGCAATCAGCCCCAGCATTTT; cdr3_aa: CSVTLMGGDSNQPQHF
v_call: TRBV28; clone_size: .; j_call: TRBJ2-7; d_call: .; cdr3_nt: TGTGCCAGCAGTTTATGGCAGGGGATGGTTTACGAGCAGTACTTC; cdr3_aa: CASSLWQGMVYEQYF
v_call: TRBV30; clone_size: .; j_call: TRBJ2-1; d_call: TRBD2; cdr3_nt: TGTGCCTGGAGCCCCCGCGGACTAGTTCCGTTCTTC; cdr3_aa: CAWSPRGLVPFF
v_call: TRBV3-1/TRBV3-2; clone_size: once; j_call: TRBJ2-5; d_call: .; cdr3_nt: TGTGCCAGCAGCCAAGGGTACCGGGAACAAGAGACCCAGTACTTC; cdr3_aa: CASSQGYREQETQYF
v_call: TRBV5-6; clone_size: .; j_call: TRBJ2-2; d_call: .; cdr3_nt: TGTGCCAGCAGCTTCCGACAGGTGAACACCGGGGAGCTGTTTTTT; cdr3_aa: CASSFRQVNTGELFF
v_call: TRBV28; clone_size: .; j_call: TRBJ1-5; d_call: TRBD1; cdr3_nt: TGTGCCAGCAATCAACAGGGGTTCGGCAATCAGCCCCAGCATTTT; cdr3_aa: CASNQQGFGNQPQHF
v_call: TRBV19; clone_size: .; j_call: TRBJ2-3; d_call: TRBD2; cdr3_nt: TGTGCCAGTAGTAGTCTAGCGGGAGGCCCAGATACGCAGTATTTT; cdr3_aa: CASSSLAGGPDTQYF
v_call: TRBV18; clone_size: .; j_call: TRBJ2-7; d_call: .; cdr3_nt: TGTGCCAGCTCACCAATCGGCAGGGCGGAGGAGCAGTACTTC; cdr3_aa: CASSPIGRAEEQYF
v_call: TRBV7-3; clone_size: .; j_call: TRBJ2-1; d_call: TRBD2; cdr3_nt: TGTGCCAGCAGCTTAAGGGGGGGTACCTACAATGAGCAGTTCTTC; cdr3_aa: CASSLRGGTYNEQFF
v_call: TRBV24-1; clone_size: .; j_call: TRBJ1-3; d_call: .; cdr3_nt: TGTGCCACCAGTGATTATGGTAGCTCTGGAAACACCATATATTTT; cdr3_aa: CATSDYGSSGNTIYF
v_call: TRBV7-9; clone_size: .; j_call: TRBJ2-1; d_call: TRBD2; cdr3_nt: TGTGCCAGCAGCTTACTAGCGGGAGCGTACAATGAGCAGTTCTTC; cdr3_aa: CASSLLAGAYNEQFF
v_call: TRBV6-2/TRBV6-3; clone_size: .; j_call: TRBJ2-1; d_call: TRBD2; cdr3_nt: TGTGCCAGCAGTTCACTAGCGGGGGGGCTATCTCACAATGAGCAGTTCTTC; cdr3_aa: CASSSLAGGLSHNEQFF
v_call: TRBV19; clone_size: .; j_call: TRBJ2-7; d_call: TRBD2; cdr3_nt: TGTACTCAGAGTGGTACGACTAGCGGGACTCCCTCCTACGAGCAGTACTTC; cdr3_aa: CTQSGTTSGTPSYEQYF
v_call: TRBV7-8; clone_size: .; j_call: TRBJ2-7; d_call: .; cdr3_nt: TGTGCCAGCAGCTTGGATACGCGGCGCGAGCAGTACTTC; cdr3_aa: CASSLDTRREQYF
v_call: TRBV12-3/TRBV12-4; clone_size: .; j_call: TRBJ1-2; d_call: .; cdr3_nt: TGTGCCAGCAGTTCTGGCAGAAACTATGGCTACACCTTC; cdr3_aa: CASSSGRNYGYTF
v_call: TRBV3-1/TRBV3-2; clone_size: .; j_call: TRBJ2-5; d_call: TRBD2; cdr3_nt: TGTGCCAGCAGCTCGGGACTAGCGGGACGAGAGACCCAGTACTTC; cdr3_aa: CASSSGLAGRETQYF
v_call: TRBV21-1; clone_size: .; j_call: TRBJ2-5; d_call: .; cdr3_nt: TGTGCCAGCAGCGCACGAAGGCCGGCCCAGAGAGGAGGCCAAGAGACCCAGTACTTC; cdr3_aa: CASSARRPAQRGGQETQYF
v_call: TRBV27; clone_size: .; j_call: TRBJ2-7; d_call: TRBD2; cdr3_nt: TGTGCCAGCAGTTATACCGCTAGCGGAAGCTACGAGCAGTACTTC; cdr3_aa: CASSYTASGSYEQYF
v_call: TRBV7-2; clone_size: .; j_call: TRBJ2-1; d_call: TRBD1; cdr3_nt: TGTGCCAGCAGCTCAACAGGGGGCTCCTACAATGAGCAGTTCTTC; cdr3_aa: CASSSTGGSYNEQFF
v_call: TRBV29-1; clone_size: once; j_call: TRBJ1-2; d_call: .; cdr3_nt: TGCAGCGTTGATTTGTCCCGAGGCTATGGCTACACCTTC; cdr3_aa: CSVDLSRGYGYTF
v_call: TRBV7-9; clone_size: .; j_call: TRBJ1-2; d_call: TRBD1; cdr3_nt: TGTGCCAGCAGCGATAAAGTAGGACAGGCGAACTATGGCTACACCTTC; cdr3_aa: CASSDKVGQANYGYTF
v_call: TRBV2; clone_size: .; j_call: TRBJ1-1; d_call: .; cdr3_nt: TGTGCCAGCAGCTTGGGACAGAACACTGAAGCTTTCTTT; cdr3_aa: CASSLGQNTEAFF
v_call: TRBV2; clone_size: .; j_call: TRBJ2-1; d_call: .; cdr3_nt: TGTGCCAGCAGTGGGGCTGGGGGCGCGGGAGAGAGCTACAATGAGCAGTTCTTC; cdr3_aa: CASSGAGGAGESYNEQFF
v_call: TRBV7-6; clone_size: once; j_call: TRBJ1-1; d_call: .; cdr3_nt: TGTGCCAGCAGCTTACCCGGGATGAACACTGAAGCTTTCTTT; cdr3_aa: CASSLPGMNTEAFF
v_call: TRBV20-1; clone_size: once; j_call: TRBJ1-6; d_call: .; cdr3_nt: TGCAGTGCTAGTCAGGCGCCAAATTCACCCCTCCACTTT; cdr3_aa: CSASQAPNSPLHF
v_call: TRBV7-9; clone_size: .; j_call: TRBJ2-7; d_call: .; cdr3_nt: TGTGCCAGCAGCTCCCGGACAGTGAATTCCTACGAGCAGTACTTC; cdr3_aa: CASSSRTVNSYEQYF
v_call: TRBV30; clone_size: .; j_call: TRBJ2-7; d_call: TRBD1; cdr3_nt: TGTGCCTGGACGGGACAGGGGGAGGAGCAGTACTTC; cdr3_aa: CAWTGQGEEQYF